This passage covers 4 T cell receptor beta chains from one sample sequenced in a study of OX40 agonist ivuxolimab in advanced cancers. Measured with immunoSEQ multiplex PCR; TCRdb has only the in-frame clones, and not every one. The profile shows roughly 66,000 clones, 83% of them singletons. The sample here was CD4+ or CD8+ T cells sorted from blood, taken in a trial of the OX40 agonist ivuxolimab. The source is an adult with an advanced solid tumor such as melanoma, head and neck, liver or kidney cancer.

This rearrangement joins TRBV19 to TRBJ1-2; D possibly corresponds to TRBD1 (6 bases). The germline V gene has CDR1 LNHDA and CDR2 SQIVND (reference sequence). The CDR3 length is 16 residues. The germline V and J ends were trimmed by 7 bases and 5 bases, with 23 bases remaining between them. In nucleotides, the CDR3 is TGTGCCAGTACCTTTGAGGGGGTGCAGGAGGATTATGGCTACACCTTC. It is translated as CASTFEGVQEDYGYTF.

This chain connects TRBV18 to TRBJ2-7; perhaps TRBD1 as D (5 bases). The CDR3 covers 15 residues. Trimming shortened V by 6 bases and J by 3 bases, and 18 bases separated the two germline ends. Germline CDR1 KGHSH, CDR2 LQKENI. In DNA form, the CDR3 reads TGTGCCAGCTCTCCTCAGGGTACAGTCTACTACGAGCAGTACTTC. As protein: CASSPQGTVYYEQYF.

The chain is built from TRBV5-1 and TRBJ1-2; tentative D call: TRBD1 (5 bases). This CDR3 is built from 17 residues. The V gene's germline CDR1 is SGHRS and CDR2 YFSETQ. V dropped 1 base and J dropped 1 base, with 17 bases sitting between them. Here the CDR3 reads CASSLIRAGRDNYGYTF. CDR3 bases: TGCGCCAGCAGCTTGATTAGGGCAGGGAGGGATAACTATGGCTACACCTTC.

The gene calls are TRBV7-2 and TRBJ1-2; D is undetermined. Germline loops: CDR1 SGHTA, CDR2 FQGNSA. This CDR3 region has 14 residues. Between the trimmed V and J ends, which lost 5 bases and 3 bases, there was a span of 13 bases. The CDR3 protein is CASSRGLGHYGYTF. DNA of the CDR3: TGTGCCAGCAGCCGAGGGCTCGGTCACTATGGCTACACCTTC. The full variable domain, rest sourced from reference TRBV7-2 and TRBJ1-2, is GAGVSQSPSNKVTEKGKDVELRCDPISGHTALYWYRQSLGQGLEFLIYFQGNSAPDKSGLPSDRFSAERTGGSVSTLTIQRTQQEDSAVYLCASSRGLGHYGYTFGSGTRLTVV.